This is a list of T cell receptor beta chains from one sample in a study of vaccination and CD4 T cells after COVID-19. TCRdb recomputed calls from the PCR reads with MiXCR, one row per CDR3 protein. This sample has roughly 28,000 distinct CDR3 sequences, with 62% found just once. No antigens are known for them. Here the sequenced sample was CD4+ T cells from blood, cultured in vitro, taken after SARS-CoV-2 vaccination. All receptors come from a human donor who received a COVID-19 vaccine. CDR3s include the opening cysteine and the closing phenylalanine or tryptophan. Fields, in order: D gene, V gene, clone size, CDR3 protein. A D gene is named only where the DNA matches it firmly. A row's size may be missing; if present it is once, few, many or a size class.

TRBD1	TRBV20-1	NA	CSASGTGGINSPLHF
TRBD1	TRBV12-3/TRBV12-4	NA	CASRSGQGASRTEAFF
NA	TRBV7-6	NA	CASSRQVQETQYF
NA	TRBV11-3	few	CASSPLGGSNTEAFF
NA	TRBV24-1	few	CATSDTNQPQHF
NA	TRBV11-2	NA	CASSLAGRDQPQHF
NA	TRBV10-2	NA	CASTWTATYEQYF
NA	TRBV20-1	NA	CSALDSSINSPLHF
TRBD1	TRBV5-6	NA	CASSPETGDNYGYTF
TRBD2	TRBV15	few	CATLGVGGYEQFF
TRBD2	TRBV2	NA	CASGEERGSSYEQYF